The 22 T cell receptor beta chains reported below all come from one sample, sequenced in a study of T-cell memory formation after mild COVID-19. TCRdb used MiXCR to reprocess the 5' RACE reads, holding one entry per CDR3 protein. The table includes about 130,000 distinct CDR3 sequences, about 6% detected once. The sample taken for sequencing was PBMCs or a T cell subset sorted from them (not recorded which). The receptors stem from an adult woman who had mild COVID-19 (a few samples of this study predate the infection). Cell type and time point are not known.

This clonotype has just a few counts. J is TRBJ1-6 and V is TRBV6-2 or TRBV6-3; D is uncertain. The germline V and J ends were trimmed by 6 bases and 6 bases, with 15 bases remaining between them. The V gene's germline CDR1 is MNHEY and CDR2 SVGEGT. CDR3 size: 15 residues. The CDR3 spells CASSRRPGGNSPLHF. The CDR3 DNA sequence: TGTGCCAGCAGCCGCCGTCCCGGCGGTAATTCACCCCTCCACTTT.

This clonotype was recorded at least ten times. Here the CDR3 DNA reads TGTGCCAGCAGCCGGGACAGCTCCTCTCTCTATGGCTACACCTTC. Its translation: CASSRDSSSLYGYTF. The chain has TRBV5-6 and TRBJ1-2; TRBD1 matches 7 bases. The CDR3 has 15 residues. Germline values: CDR1 SGHDT, CDR2 YYEEEE. Trimming cost V 4 bases and J 4 bases; bases outside gene matches: 10.

This clonotype came up many times. The V and J genes are TRBV20-1 and TRBJ2-3; 12 nucleotides agree with TRBD2. CDR1 DFQATT and CDR2 SNEGSKA come from the germline V gene (reference sequence). Trimming removed 6 bases from V and 0 bases from J; junction bases left unmatched: 7. This CDR3 is 16 amino acids long. CDR3 residues: CSAAGLAGTSTDTQYF. CDR3 sequence (DNA): TGCAGTGCGGCCGGACTAGCGGGAACTAGCACAGATACGCAGTATTTT.

This clonotype occurred many times. The chain recombines TRBV5-1 with TRBJ2-2; D may be TRBD1 (5 bases). CDR3 length equals 15 residues. V lost 4 bases and J 6 bases, leaving 16 bases between the germline ends. CDR1 is SGHRS, CDR2 YFSETQ, per germline. The CDR3 is CASSTQRLGAGELFF. CDR3 bases: TGCGCCAGCAGCACGCAGCGCCTAGGGGCCGGGGAGCTGTTTTTT.

This clonotype was counted many times. The rearrangement joins TRBV18 to TRBJ2-1, with TRBD2 matching 7 bases. After removal of 3 bases from V and 0 bases from J, the junction contained 11 bases not matched to a gene. Germline values: CDR1 KGHSH, CDR2 LQKENI. The CDR3 runs to 18 residues. CDR3: CASSPFNWRETSYNEQFF. As DNA, the CDR3 is TGTGCCAGCTCACCTTTTAACTGGCGGGAGACCTCCTACAATGAGCAGTTCTTC.

There are many counts of this clonotype. The V call is TRBV20-1, the J call TRBJ2-5; TRBD2 agrees at 8 bases. Germline lookup yields CDR1 DFQATT and CDR2 SNEGSKA (reference sequence). V gave up 6 bases and J gave up 3 bases; unmatched junction bases: 12. The CDR3 loop spans 15 amino acids. This CDR3 reads CSAPQGSGGKETQYF. CDR3 coding DNA: TGCAGTGCCCCCCAAGGAAGCGGGGGAAAAGAGACCCAGTACTTC.

This clonotype was recorded a few times. The rearrangement joins TRBV3-1 to TRBJ1-6; D possibly corresponds to TRBD1 (5 bases). CDR1 LGHDT and CDR2 YNNKEL come from the germline V gene (reference sequence). This CDR3 spans 16 amino acids. Trimming stripped 1 base from V and 9 bases from J, with 16 bases between. The CDR3 nucleotides read TGTGCCAGCAGCCAAGGGGGAGGGGAGGTCCTTTCACCCCTCCACTTT. It encodes CASSQGGGEVLSPLHF.

This clonotype was picked up many times. This sequence joins TRBV7-9 and TRBJ2-2; 14 nucleotides align to TRBD2. The V segment lost 5 bases and the J segment 5 bases; nucleotides outside the gene matches: 13. Germline CDR1 is SEHNR and CDR2 is FQNEAQ (reference sequence). CDR3 length: 19 residues. The DNA of the CDR3 is TGTGCCAGCAGCCATCAACCTTTGACTAGCGGGAGGGGTACCGGGGAGCTGTTTTTT. It codes for CASSHQPLTSGRGTGELFF.

The chain joins TRBV5-1 to TRBJ2-7; D is possibly TRBD1 or TRBD2 (5 bases each). CDR1 SGHRS and CDR2 YFSETQ come from the germline V gene. The CDR3 totals 15 residues. V gave up 3 bases and J gave up 4 bases, with 17 bases separating them. For the CDR3, the DNA is TGCGCCAGCAGCTCCAGCGTGGGGGTGTCATACGAGCAGTACTTC. It encodes CASSSSVGVSYEQYF.

This clonotype came up many times. V usage is TRBV4-2 and J usage is TRBJ2-7; D is uncertain. The V end was cut by 0 bases, the J end by 0 bases, with 6 bases between. CDR3 length: 14 residues. The germline CDR1 and CDR2 sequences are LGHNA and YNFKEQ. The CDR3, as DNA: TGTGCCAGCAGCCAAGACGGCAACTCCTACGAGCAGTACTTC. Amino acids: CASSQDGNSYEQYF.

There are a few counts of this clonotype. V and J are TRBV2 and TRBJ1-6, with a weak D call TRBD1 (5 bases). V gave up 6 bases and J gave up 6 bases, with 15 bases separating them. CDR1 SNHLY and CDR2 FYNNEI come from the germline V gene. There are 15 residues in the CDR3. This CDR3 is CASRVPRAGNSPLHF. In DNA form, the CDR3 reads TGTGCCAGCAGAGTGCCCAGGGCCGGTAATTCACCCCTCCACTTT.

The chain employs TRBV6-6 and TRBJ1-4; 8 positions match TRBD1. Germline CDR1 and CDR2: MNHNY and SVGAGI (reference sequence). The CDR3 extends over 13 amino acids. Trimming cost V 6 bases and J 6 bases; bases outside gene matches: 3. The CDR3 DNA is TGTGCCAGCAGGACAGGGGCCCATGAAAAACTGTTTTTT. Its translation is CASRTGAHEKLFF.

The V and J genes are TRBV5-4 and TRBJ2-5, with 8 bases that match TRBD2. The trim removed 5 bases at V and 3 bases at J, leaving 6 bases unmatched. The germline V gene encodes CDR1 SGHNT and CDR2 YYREEE (reference sequence). The CDR3 consists of 14 residues. CDR3: CASRGTGGEETQYF. CDR3 in DNA: TGTGCCAGCAGGGGTACGGGGGGGGAAGAGACCCAGTACTTC.

In this sample, this clonotype turned up many times. This chain connects TRBV6-5 to TRBJ2-7, with 7 bases lining up with TRBD2. V shed 7 bases, J shed 2 bases, and the junction held 14 bases outside the gene matches. The CDR3 is made up of 16 amino acids. In germline, CDR1 is MNHEY, CDR2 SVGAGI. DNA of the CDR3: TGTGCCAGCACCCGGTATGGGGCTAGCGGTACCTACGAGCAGTACTTC. This translates into CASTRYGASGTYEQYF.

This clonotype was detected a few times. The chain links TRBV7-3 to TRBJ1-4; D is ambiguous. Trimming took off 5 bases at V and 6 bases at J, with 10 bases between the two ends. The germline CDR1 and CDR2 sequences are SGHTA and FQGTGA. The CDR3 extends over 13 amino acids. CDR3 sequence: CASSRTRDEKLFF. CDR3 nucleotides: TGTGCCAGCAGCCGCACACGGGATGAAAAACTGTTTTTT. The full variable domain, completed using reference TRBV7-3 and TRBJ1-4, is GAGVSQTPSNKVTEKGKYVELRCDPISGHTALYWYRQSLGQGPEFLIYFQGTGAADDSGLPNDRFFAVRPEGSVSTLKIQRTERGDSAVYLCASSRTRDEKLFFGSGTQLSVL.

This clonotype was observed a few times. The chain is built from TRBV12-3 or TRBV12-4 and TRBJ2-7; the match to TRBD1 covers 12 bases. J gave up 3 bases and V 4 bases, and 7 bases lay outside the gene matches. This CDR3 comprises 16 residues. The CDR3, as DNA: TGTGCCAGCAGTTCCCGGGACAGGGGGCGCGACTACGAGCAGTACTTC. Its protein is CASSSRDRGRDYEQYF.

This chain links TRBV10-3 with TRBJ1-1; a weak D match, TRBD1 (6 bases). CDR1 and CDR2 (germline): ENHRY, SYGVKD. The CDR3 contains 14 residues. Deletions cut 1 base from V and 3 bases from J, with 9 bases between. The DNA for the CDR3 is TGTGCCATCAGTGAGTTCCAGGGGCACACTGAAGCTTTCTTT. The encoded protein is CAISEFQGHTEAFF.

This clonotype was found many times. V is TRBV20-1 and J is TRBJ2-3; TRBD2 aligns across 15 bases. Unmatched junction bases numbered 16, after V lost 6 bases and J lost 12 bases. The CDR3 is made up of 16 amino acids. Germline V gene lookup returns CDR1 DFQATT and CDR2 SNEGSKA (reference sequence). CDR3 in DNA: TGCAGTGCCCGGGCCTTATCTGGGACTAGCGGGGGGAGACAGTATTTT. Protein: CSARALSGTSGGRQYF.

This chain connects TRBV2 to TRBJ1-1, with D hard to call. The germline V gene encodes CDR1 SNHLY and CDR2 FYNNEI. Between the trimmed V and J ends, which lost 6 bases and 5 bases, there was a span of 13 bases. CDR3 length: 13 amino acids. This chain's CDR3 is CASSPYDITEAFF. Written as DNA, the CDR3 is TGTGCCAGCAGCCCCTATGATATAACTGAAGCTTTCTTT.

This clonotype was seen many times. The rearrangement uses TRBV20-1 and TRBJ1-1; no reliable D call. The V end was cut by 3 bases, the J end by 1 base, with 6 bases between. Germline V gene lookup returns CDR1 DFQATT and CDR2 SNEGSKA (reference sequence). The CDR3 runs 12 residues. The CDR3 loop is CSASNTNTEAFF. In nucleotides, the CDR3 is TGCAGTGCTAGTAATACGAACACTGAAGCTTTCTTT.

The table lists this clonotype with a few counts. The chain is built from TRBV27 and TRBJ2-3; 15 nucleotides agree with TRBD2. Germline lookup yields CDR1 MNHEY and CDR2 SMNVEV (reference sequence). The CDR3 is 19 amino acids. With V trimmed by 3 bases and J by 3 bases, 10 bases remained unmatched. The CDR3 region has the DNA TGTGCCAGCAGTTTCCCCGGACTAGCGGGAGGGGGGGATACAGATACGCAGTATTTT. Its protein product is CASSFPGLAGGGDTDTQYF.

The table lists this clonotype with many counts. The chain recombines TRBV6-2 or TRBV6-3 with TRBJ2-5, with TRBD2 matching 14 bases. CDR3 length equals 16 residues. The V segment lost 4 bases and the J segment 5 bases; nucleotides outside the gene matches: 6. Germline CDR1 and CDR2: MNHEY and SVGEGT. CDR3 sequence (DNA): TGTGCCAGCAGTTCGGGACTAGCGGGAGTATGGGAGACCCAGTACTTC. Its protein is CASSSGLAGVWETQYF.